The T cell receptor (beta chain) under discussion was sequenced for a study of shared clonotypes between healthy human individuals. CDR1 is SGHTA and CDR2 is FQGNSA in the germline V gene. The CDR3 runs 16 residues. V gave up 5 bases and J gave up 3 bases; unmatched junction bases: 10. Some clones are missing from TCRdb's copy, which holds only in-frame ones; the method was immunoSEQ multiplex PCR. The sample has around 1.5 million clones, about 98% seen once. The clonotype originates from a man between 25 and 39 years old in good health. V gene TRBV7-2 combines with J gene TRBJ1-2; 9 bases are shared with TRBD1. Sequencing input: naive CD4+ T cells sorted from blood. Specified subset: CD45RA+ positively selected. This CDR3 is CASSPAGTGLYYGYTF. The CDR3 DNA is TGTGCCAGCAGCCCCGCGGGGACAGGGTTATACTATGGCTACACCTTC.